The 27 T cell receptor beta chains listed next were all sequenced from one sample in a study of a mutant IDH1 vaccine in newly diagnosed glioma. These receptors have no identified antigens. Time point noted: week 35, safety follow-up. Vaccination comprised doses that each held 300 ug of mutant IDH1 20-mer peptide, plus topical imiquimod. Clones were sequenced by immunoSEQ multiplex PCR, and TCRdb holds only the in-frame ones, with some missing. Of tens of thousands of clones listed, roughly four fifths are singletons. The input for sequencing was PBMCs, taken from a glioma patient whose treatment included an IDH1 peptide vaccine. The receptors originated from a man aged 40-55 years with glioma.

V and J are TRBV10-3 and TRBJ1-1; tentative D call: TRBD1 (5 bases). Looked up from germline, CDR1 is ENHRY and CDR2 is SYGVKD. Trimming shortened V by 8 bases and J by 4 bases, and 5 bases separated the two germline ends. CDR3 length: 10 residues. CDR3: CAIGTTEAFF. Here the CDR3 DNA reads TGTGCCATCGGGACCACTGAAGCTTTCTTT.

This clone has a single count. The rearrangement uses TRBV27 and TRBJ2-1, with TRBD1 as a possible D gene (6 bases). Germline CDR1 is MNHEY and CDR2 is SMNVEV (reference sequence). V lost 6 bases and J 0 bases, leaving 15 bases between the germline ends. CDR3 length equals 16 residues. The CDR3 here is CASRQGGGPSYNEQFF. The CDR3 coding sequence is TGTGCCAGCAGACAGGGCGGCGGTCCCTCCTACAATGAGCAGTTCTTC.

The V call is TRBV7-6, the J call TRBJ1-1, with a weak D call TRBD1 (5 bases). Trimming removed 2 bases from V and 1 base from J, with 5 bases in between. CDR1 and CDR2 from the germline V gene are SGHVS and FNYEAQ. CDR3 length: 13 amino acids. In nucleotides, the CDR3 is TGTGCCAGCAGCTTAACAGGGAACACTGAAGCTTTCTTT. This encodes CASSLTGNTEAFF.

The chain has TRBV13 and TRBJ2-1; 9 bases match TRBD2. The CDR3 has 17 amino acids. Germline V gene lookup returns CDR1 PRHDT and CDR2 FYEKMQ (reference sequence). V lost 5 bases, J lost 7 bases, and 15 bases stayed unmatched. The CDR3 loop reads CASSTSQGLALLNEQFF. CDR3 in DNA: TGTGCCAGCAGCACATCCCAGGGACTAGCTTTATTAAATGAGCAGTTCTTC. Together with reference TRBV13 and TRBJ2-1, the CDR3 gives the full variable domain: AAGVIQSPRHLIKEKRETATLKCYPIPRHDTVYWYQQGPGQDPQFLISFYEKMQSDKGSIPDRFSAQQFSDYHSELNMSSLELGDSALYFCASSTSQGLALLNEQFFGPGTRLTVL.

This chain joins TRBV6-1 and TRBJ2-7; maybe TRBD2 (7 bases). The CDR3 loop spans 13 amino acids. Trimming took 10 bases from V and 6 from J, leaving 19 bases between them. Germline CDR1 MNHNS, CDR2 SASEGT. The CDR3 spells CAIGWGGHGEQYF. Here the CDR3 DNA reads TGTGCCATAGGCTGGGGGGGGCACGGCGAGCAGTACTTC.

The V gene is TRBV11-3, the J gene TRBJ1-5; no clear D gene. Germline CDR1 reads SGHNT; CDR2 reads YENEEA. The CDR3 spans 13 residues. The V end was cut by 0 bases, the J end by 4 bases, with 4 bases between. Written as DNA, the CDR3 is TGTGCCAGCAGCTTAGATGGGAATCAGCCCCAGCATTTT. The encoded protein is CASSLDGNQPQHF.

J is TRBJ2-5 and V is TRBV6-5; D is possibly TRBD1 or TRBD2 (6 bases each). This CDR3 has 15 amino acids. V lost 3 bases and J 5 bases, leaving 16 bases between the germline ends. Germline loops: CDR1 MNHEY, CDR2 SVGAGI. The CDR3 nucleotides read TGTGCCAGCAGTTATAGCGAGGGGGGCATGGAGACCCAGTACTTC. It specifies CASSYSEGGMETQYF.

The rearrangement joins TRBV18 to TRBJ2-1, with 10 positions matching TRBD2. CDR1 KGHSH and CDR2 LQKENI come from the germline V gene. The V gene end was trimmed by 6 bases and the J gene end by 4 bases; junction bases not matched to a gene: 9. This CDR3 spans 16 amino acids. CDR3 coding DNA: TGTGCCAGCTCGTACTCTAGCGGGAGTGTTTACAATGAGCAGTTCTTC. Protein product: CASSYSSGSVYNEQFF. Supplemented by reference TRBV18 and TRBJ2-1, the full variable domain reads NAGVMQNPRHLVRRRGQEARLRCSPMKGHSHVYWYRQLPEEGLKFMVYLQKENIIDESGMPKERFSAEFPKEGPSILRIQQVVRGDSAAYFCASSYSSGSVYNEQFFGPGTRLTVL.

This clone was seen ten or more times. The CDR3 loop is CAWLMNTEAFF. As DNA, the CDR3 is TGTGCCTGGCTTATGAACACTGAAGCTTTCTTT. The chain uses TRBV30 and TRBJ1-1; D call uncertain. Trimming took 5 bases from V and 0 from J, leaving 4 bases between them. CDR1 is GTSNPN, CDR2 SVGIG, per germline (reference sequence). The CDR3 is 11 residues long.

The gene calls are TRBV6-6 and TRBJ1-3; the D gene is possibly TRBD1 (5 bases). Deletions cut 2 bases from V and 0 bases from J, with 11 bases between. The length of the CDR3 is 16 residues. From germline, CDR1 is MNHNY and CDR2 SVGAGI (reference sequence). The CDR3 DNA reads TGTGCCAGCAGTTACCTCCGACAGAGCTCTGGAAACACCATATATTTT. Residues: CASSYLRQSSGNTIYF.

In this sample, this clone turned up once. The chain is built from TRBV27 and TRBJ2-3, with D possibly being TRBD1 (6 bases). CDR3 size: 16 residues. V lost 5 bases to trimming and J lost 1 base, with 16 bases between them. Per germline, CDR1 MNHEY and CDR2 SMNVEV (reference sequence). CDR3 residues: CASSPGRGYGTDTQYF. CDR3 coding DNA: TGTGCCAGCAGTCCTGGTAGGGGGTATGGCACAGATACGCAGTATTTT.

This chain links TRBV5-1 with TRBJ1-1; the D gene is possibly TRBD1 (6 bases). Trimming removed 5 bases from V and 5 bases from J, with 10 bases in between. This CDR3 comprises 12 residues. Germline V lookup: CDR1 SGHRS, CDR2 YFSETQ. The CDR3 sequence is CASRRGQTEAFF. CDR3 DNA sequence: TGCGCCAGCAGGAGGGGACAAACTGAAGCTTTCTTT.

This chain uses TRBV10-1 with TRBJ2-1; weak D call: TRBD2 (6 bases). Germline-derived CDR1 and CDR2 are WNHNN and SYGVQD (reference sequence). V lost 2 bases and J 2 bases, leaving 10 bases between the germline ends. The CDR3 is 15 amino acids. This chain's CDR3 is CASSERGGTYNEQFF. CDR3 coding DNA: TGCGCCAGCAGTGAGCGGGGCGGGACCTACAATGAGCAGTTCTTC.

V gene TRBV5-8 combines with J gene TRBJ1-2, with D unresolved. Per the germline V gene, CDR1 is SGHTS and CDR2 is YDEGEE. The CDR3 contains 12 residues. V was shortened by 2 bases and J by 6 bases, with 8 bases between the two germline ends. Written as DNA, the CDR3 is TGTGCCAGCAGCTTAACAGCTAATGGCTACACCTTC. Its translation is CASSLTANGYTF. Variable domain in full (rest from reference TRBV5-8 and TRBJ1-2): EAGVTQSPTHLIKTRGQQATLRCSPISGHTSVYWYQQALGLGLQFLLWYDEGEERNRGNFPPRFSGRQFPNYSSELNVNALELEDSALYLCASSLTANGYTFGSGTRLTVV.

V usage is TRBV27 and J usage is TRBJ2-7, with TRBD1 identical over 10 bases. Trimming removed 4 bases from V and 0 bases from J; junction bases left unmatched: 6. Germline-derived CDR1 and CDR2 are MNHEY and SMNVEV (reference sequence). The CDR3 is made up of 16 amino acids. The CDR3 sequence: CASSSQRTGGSYEQYF. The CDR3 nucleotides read TGTGCCAGCAGTTCCCAACGGACAGGGGGCTCCTACGAGCAGTACTTC.

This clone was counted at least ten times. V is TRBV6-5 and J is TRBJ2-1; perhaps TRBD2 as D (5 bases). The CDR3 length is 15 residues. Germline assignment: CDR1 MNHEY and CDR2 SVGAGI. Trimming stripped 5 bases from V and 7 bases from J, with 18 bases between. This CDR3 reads CASSLDFSAENEQFF. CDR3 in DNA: TGTGCCAGCAGTCTGGACTTCAGCGCCGAGAATGAGCAGTTCTTC.

The CDR3 DNA follows: TGCAGCGTTAGACAGGGGGAAGATACGCAGTATTTT. Amino acid sequence: CSVRQGEDTQYF. The V and J genes are TRBV29-1 and TRBJ2-3; 9 nucleotides align to TRBD1. Unmatched junction bases numbered 2, after V lost 5 bases and J lost 5 bases. This CDR3 has 12 residues. CDR1 SQVTM and CDR2 ANQGSEA come from the germline V gene.

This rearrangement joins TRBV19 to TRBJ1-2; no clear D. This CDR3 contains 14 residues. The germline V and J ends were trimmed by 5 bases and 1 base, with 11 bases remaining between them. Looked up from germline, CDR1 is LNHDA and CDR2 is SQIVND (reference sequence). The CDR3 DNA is TGTGCCAGTAGTTGGTCCAGGAGTAACTATGGCTACACCTTC. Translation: CASSWSRSNYGYTF.

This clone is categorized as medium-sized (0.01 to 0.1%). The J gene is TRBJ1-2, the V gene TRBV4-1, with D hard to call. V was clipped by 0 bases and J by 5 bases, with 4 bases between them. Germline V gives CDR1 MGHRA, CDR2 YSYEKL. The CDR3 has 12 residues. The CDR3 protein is CASSQDQYGYTF. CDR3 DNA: TGCGCCAGCAGCCAAGACCAGTATGGCTACACCTTC.

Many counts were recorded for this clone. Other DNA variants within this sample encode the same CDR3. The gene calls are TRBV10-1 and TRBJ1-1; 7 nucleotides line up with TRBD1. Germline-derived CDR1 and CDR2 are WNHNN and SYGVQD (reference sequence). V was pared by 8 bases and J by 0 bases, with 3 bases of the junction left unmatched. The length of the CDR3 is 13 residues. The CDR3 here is CASQGGMNTEAFF. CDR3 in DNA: TGCGCCAGCCAGGGGGGCATGAACACTGAAGCTTTCTTT.

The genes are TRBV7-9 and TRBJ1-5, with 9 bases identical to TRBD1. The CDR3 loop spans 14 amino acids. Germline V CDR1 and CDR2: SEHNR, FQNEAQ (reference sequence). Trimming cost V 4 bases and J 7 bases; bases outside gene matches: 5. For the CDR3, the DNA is TGTGCCAGCAGCTGGACAGGGGTGGGACAGCCCCAGCATTTT. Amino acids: CASSWTGVGQPQHF.

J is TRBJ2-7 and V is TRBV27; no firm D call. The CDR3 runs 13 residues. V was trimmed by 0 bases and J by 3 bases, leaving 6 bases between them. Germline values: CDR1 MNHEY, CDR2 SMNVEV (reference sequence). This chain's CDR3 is CASSLSTLYEQYF. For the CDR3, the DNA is TGTGCCAGCAGTTTATCAACTCTCTACGAGCAGTACTTC.

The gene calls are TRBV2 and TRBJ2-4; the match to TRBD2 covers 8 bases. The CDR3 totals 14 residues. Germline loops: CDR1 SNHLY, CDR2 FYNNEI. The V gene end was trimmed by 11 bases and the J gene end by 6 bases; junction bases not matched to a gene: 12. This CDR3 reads CAGAGTSYTNIQYF. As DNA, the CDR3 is TGTGCCGGCGCCGGGACTAGTTACACAAACATTCAGTACTTC.

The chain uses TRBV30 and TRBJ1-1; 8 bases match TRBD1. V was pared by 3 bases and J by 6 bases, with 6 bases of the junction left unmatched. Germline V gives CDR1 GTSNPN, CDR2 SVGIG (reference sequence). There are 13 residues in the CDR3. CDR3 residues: CAWRTRGLAEAFF. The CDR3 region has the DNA TGTGCCTGGAGAACCAGGGGGCTAGCTGAAGCTTTCTTT.

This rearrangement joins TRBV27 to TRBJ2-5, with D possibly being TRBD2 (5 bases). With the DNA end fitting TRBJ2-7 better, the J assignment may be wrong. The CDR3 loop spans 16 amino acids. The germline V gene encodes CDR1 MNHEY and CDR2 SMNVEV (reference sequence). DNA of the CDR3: TGTGCCAGCAGTCGTGAGGGTTCGCTCGCCGCCTACGAGCAGTACTTC. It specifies CASSREGSLAAYEQYF.

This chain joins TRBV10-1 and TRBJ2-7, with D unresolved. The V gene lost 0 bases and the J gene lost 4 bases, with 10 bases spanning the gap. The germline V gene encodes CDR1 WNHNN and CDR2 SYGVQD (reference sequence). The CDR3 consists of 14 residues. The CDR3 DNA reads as TGCGCCAGCAGTGAGTCGCCGAGATCTTACGAGCAGTACTTC. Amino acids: CASSESPRSYEQYF.

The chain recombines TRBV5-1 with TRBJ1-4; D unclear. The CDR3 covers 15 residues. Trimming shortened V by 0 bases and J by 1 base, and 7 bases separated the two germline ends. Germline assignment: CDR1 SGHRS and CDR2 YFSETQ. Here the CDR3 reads CASSLGTETNEKLFF. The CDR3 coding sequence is TGCGCCAGCAGCTTGGGGACGGAAACTAATGAAAAACTGTTTTTT.